These T cell receptor beta chains were read from a single sample in a study of blood T cells in healthy people across ages. From the 5' RACE reads, TCRdb called clonotypes with MiXCR, one entry per CDR3 protein. The sample shows roughly 700,000 distinct CDR3 sequences, around 48% of them seen only once. Sequences were obtained from blood. These receptors were collected from a woman aged 55-69 years in good health. CDR3s include the opening cysteine and the closing phenylalanine or tryptophan. The D gene is left open where the match is weak. Clone size is not always given. Where it is, it says once, few, many or a class for expanded clones.

size	J	V	D	DNA	CDR3
-	TRBJ2-7	TRBV20-1	-	TGCAGTGCGACCCGACAGGAAACCTACGAGCAGTACTTC	CSATRQETYEQYF
-	TRBJ2-5	TRBV2	-	TGTGTCAGCAGTCTAACCCAGGGGGGCGCAGAGACCCAGTACTTC	CVSSLTQGGAETQYF
once	TRBJ2-5	TRBV14	TRBD2	TGTGCCAGCAGCCAAGGGACTAGCGGGAAGGTTCTGGAGACCCAGTACTTC	CASSQGTSGKVLETQYF
-	TRBJ2-7	TRBV6-2/TRBV6-3	-	TGTGCCAGCAGTTACCTTATTTCGACTCAATCCTACGAGCAGTACTTC	CASSYLISTQSYEQYF
few	TRBJ2-3	TRBV11-2	-	TGTGCCAGCAGCCCCACAGCGAAGAGCACAGATACGCAGTATTTT	CASSPTAKSTDTQYF
-	TRBJ1-4	TRBV24-1	-	TGTGCCACCAGTGATGGAAGATCGAGCCGGTTTAATGAAAAACTGTTTTTT	CATSDGRSSRFNEKLFF
-	TRBJ2-2	TRBV4-2	TRBD2	TGTGCCAGCAGCCAAGTAGGCTCCCAAGCTAGCGGGAGGTCCACCGGGGAGCTGTTTTTT	CASSQVGSQASGRSTGELFF
-	TRBJ2-1	TRBV19	-	TGTGCCAGTAGTATATCCCCCGTAGGCCCGGCGGGTAATGAGCAGTTCTTC	CASSISPVGPAGNEQFF
few	TRBJ2-5	TRBV7-8	-	TGTGCCAGCAGCCCCACCTCGCTTGGTCAAGAGACCCAGTACTTC	CASSPTSLGQETQYF
few	TRBJ2-1	TRBV6-2/TRBV6-3	TRBD1	TGTGCCAGCAGTCACGGGACAGGGAAACGGAATGAGCAGTTCTTC	CASSHGTGKRNEQFF
few	TRBJ2-6	TRBV6-2/TRBV6-3	-	TGTGCCAGCAGTTACTCCCCAGGGCAAGGGGCCAACGTCCTGACTTTC	CASSYSPGQGANVLTF
few	TRBJ2-3	TRBV6-6	-	TGTGCCAGCAGTTACTCCCAGGGCGGGCGGAATACGCAGTATTTT	CASSYSQGGRNTQYF
-	TRBJ2-1	TRBV10-3	-	TGTGCCATCAGTGTCGGCAGATACAATGAGCAGTTCTTC	CAISVGRYNEQFF
-	TRBJ2-3	TRBV5-5	TRBD2	TGTGCCAGCAGCCGAACGACTAGCGGGAGTATCGATACGCAGTATTTT	CASSRTTSGSIDTQYF
few	TRBJ2-1	TRBV7-2	-	TGTGCCACACTCCAGAGCTCCTACAATGAGCAGTTCTTC	CATLQSSYNEQFF
-	TRBJ2-6	TRBV7-9	-	TGTGCCAGCAGCTTAGAGTGGAGGAGCAGGGCCAACGTCCTGACTTTC	CASSLEWRSRANVLTF
-	TRBJ2-7	TRBV27	-	TGTGCCAGCAGTTTATCTGGCGGTCCCTCCTACAATGAGCAGTACTTC	CASSLSGGPSYNEQYF
few	TRBJ1-2	TRBV4-1	-	TGCGCCAGCAGCCACCAAGGCTATGGCTACACCTTC	CASSHQGYGYTF
-	TRBJ2-7	TRBV2	-	TGTGCCAGCAGTGCCCTACGAGAGCAGTACTTC	CASSALREQYF
many	TRBJ2-1	TRBV7-9	TRBD2	TGTGCCAGCACCCCTTGGACTGGGGGGGGTGAGCAGTTCTTC	CASTPWTGGGEQFF
-	TRBJ1-6	TRBV6-5	-	TGTGCCAGCTGCGCGGGACAATATAATTCACCCCTCCACTTT	CASCAGQYNSPLHF
-	TRBJ2-5	TRBV13	TRBD1	TGTGCCAGCAGCTTATCGGACAGGGGGCAAGAGGCCCAGTACTTC	CASSLSDRGQEAQYF
-	TRBJ2-7	TRBV20-1	TRBD1	TGCAGTGCCGAAGCGACAGGGGATTACGAGCAGTACTTC	CSAEATGDYEQYF
-	TRBJ1-2	TRBV20-1	-	TGCAGTGCTAGGGGCAGGGCGGACTATGGCTACACCTTC	CSARGRADYGYTF
-	TRBJ1-2	TRBV7-2	-	TGTGCCAGCAGCCCCCCTGAGGTGTGGAGCTATGGCTACACCTTC	CASSPPEVWSYGYTF
-	TRBJ2-1	TRBV12-5	-	TGTGCTAGTAAGTCCGGATCCTCCTACAATGAGCAGTTCTTC	CASKSGSSYNEQFF
few	TRBJ2-5	TRBV7-2	-	TGTGCCAGCAGCCCTAGGCCCCAAGAGACCCAGTACTTC	CASSPRPQETQYF
-	TRBJ2-3	TRBV7-3	TRBD2	TGTGCCAGCAGCCGGACTAGCGTAGATCCTAGCACAGATACGCAGTATTTT	CASSRTSVDPSTDTQYF
few	TRBJ1-5	TRBV12-3/TRBV12-4	-	TGTGCCAGCAGTTTTAGGCCTTATAGCAATCAGCCCCAGCATTTT	CASSFRPYSNQPQHF
-	TRBJ2-3	TRBV11-2	TRBD2	TGTGCCAGCAGCTCCACCGCTAGCGGGTATGGAGATACGCAGTATTTT	CASSSTASGYGDTQYF
-	TRBJ1-6	TRBV6-2/TRBV6-3	TRBD1	TGTGCCAGCAACGACAGGGGGGATTCACCCCTCCACTTT	CASNDRGDSPLHF
-	TRBJ1-5	TRBV6-2/TRBV6-3	-	TGTGCCAGCAGAGAGGGGAGCAATCAGCCCCAGCATTTT	CASREGSNQPQHF
-	TRBJ2-5	TRBV5-1	TRBD2	TGCGCCAGCGTACTAGCGGGAGAAGAGACCCAGTACTTC	CASVLAGEETQYF
-	TRBJ1-2	TRBV21-1	-	TGTGCCAGCAGCAACTCTACAGGTTATCTTAACTATGGCTACACCTTC	CASSNSTGYLNYGYTF
few	TRBJ2-7	TRBV12-3/TRBV12-4	-	TGTGCCAGCAGACGGGACGGGGGTAGCGCATTCCCCTACGAGCAGTACTTC	CASRRDGGSAFPYEQYF
-	TRBJ1-2	TRBV15	-	TGTGCCACCAGCAGAGAAGGGAATGGCTACACCTTC	CATSREGNGYTF
-	TRBJ2-5	TRBV3-1	TRBD2	TGTGCCAGCAGCCAAGAATGGGGGGGTACTACTAGCGGCAGACAAGAGACCCAGTACTTC	CASSQEWGGTTSGRQETQYF
-	TRBJ2-4	TRBV20-1	TRBD1	TGCAGTGCTAGAGATCCGACAGGGGCGGGGAACATTCAGTACTTC	CSARDPTGAGNIQYF
-	TRBJ2-1	TRBV20-1	TRBD2	TGCAGTGCTAGCAGACTAGCGGGAGATAATGAGCAGTTCTTC	CSASRLAGDNEQFF
-	TRBJ1-1	TRBV6-5	TRBD1	TGTGCCGGCAGTTCAGGACAGGCGGGGAACACTGAAGCTTTCTTT	CAGSSGQAGNTEAFF
-	TRBJ2-7	TRBV7-9	-	TGTGCCAGCAGCTTCAACATGGGGGACGAGCAGTACTTC	CASSFNMGDEQYF
-	TRBJ1-5	TRBV20-1	-	TGCAGTGCTAGTGGAATGGATCAGCCCCAGCATTTT	CSASGMDQPQHF